Below are 16 T cell receptor beta chains sequenced from a single sample in a study of human T cells and chemical hapten exposure. Via MiXCR, TCRdb re-called the RACE reads, giving one row per CDR3 protein. The repertoire holds fewer than 90,000 distinct CDR3 sequences, with approximately 7% as singletons. Time point noted: patch test 2, 6 weeks after DPC sensitization. Treatment indicated: therapeutic diphenylcyclopropenone sensitization with weekly scalp DPC. The material was whole blood, obtained in connection with sensitization to the hapten diphenylcyclopropenone (DPC). The receptors were sampled from a woman aged 25 to 39 with alopecia areata. Some clones in this sample may be carry-over from other donors' samples.

This clonotype was counted a few times. The chain recombines TRBV11-2 with TRBJ1-1; D gene ambiguous. V was pared by 7 bases and J by 3 bases, with 12 bases between. Germline V lookup: CDR1 SGHAT, CDR2 FQNNGV. The CDR3 is 13 residues long. CDR3 region: CASTPRGHTEAFF. CDR3 nucleotides: TGTGCCAGCACCCCGAGAGGCCACACTGAAGCTTTCTTT.

The V gene is TRBV27, the J gene TRBJ1-2, with 8 bases that match TRBD1. V gave up 5 bases and J gave up 6 bases; unmatched junction bases: 11. The CDR3 has 15 amino acids. In germline, CDR1 is MNHEY, CDR2 SMNVEV (reference sequence). The CDR3 nucleotides read TGTGCCAGCAGTCGCGGGGGGGACAGGTCTCATGGCTACACCTTC. Translation gives CASSRGGDRSHGYTF.

This clonotype was picked up many times. V and J are TRBV12-3 or TRBV12-4 and TRBJ1-4; D perhaps matches TRBD1 (5 bases). Trimming shortened V by 3 bases and J by 8 bases, and 13 bases separated the two germline ends. This CDR3 is built from 14 residues. The DNA of the CDR3 is TGTGCCAGCAGTTTCAGCGTGGGGGGGGAAAAACTGTTTTTT. Amino acid sequence: CASSFSVGGEKLFF.

The chain recombines TRBV20-1 with TRBJ1-4, with TRBD1 as a possible D gene (6 bases). This CDR3 comprises 17 residues. CDR1 and CDR2 from the germline V gene are DFQATT and SNEGSKA (reference sequence). Trimming stripped 0 bases from V and 8 bases from J, with 22 bases between. The CDR3 here is CSARDLTVLQGGEKLFF. The CDR3 DNA follows: TGCAGTGCTAGAGATTTAACGGTTTTACAGGGTGGCGAAAAACTGTTTTTT.

This rearrangement joins TRBV11-3 to TRBJ2-2; tentatively, D is TRBD1 (6 bases). Germline CDR1 SGHNT, CDR2 YENEEA. CDR3 length: 18 residues. The germline V and J ends were trimmed by 5 bases and 0 bases, with 19 bases remaining between them. The CDR3 reads CASSPAPGEPSNTGELFF. In DNA, the CDR3 is TGTGCCAGCAGCCCTGCACCAGGGGAACCCTCGAACACCGGGGAGCTGTTTTTT.

In its sample, this clonotype was seen many times. The chain has TRBV5-1 and TRBJ1-1, with 7 nucleotides matching TRBD1. Germline CDR1 SGHRS, CDR2 YFSETQ. V was pared by 4 bases and J by 6 bases, with 18 bases of the junction left unmatched. CDR3 length: 17 amino acids. CDR3 amino acids: CASSMTGTPGLGAEAFF. Here the CDR3 DNA reads TGCGCCAGCAGCATGACAGGGACCCCGGGACTGGGTGCTGAAGCTTTCTTT.

This clonotype appeared a few times. V is TRBV11-2 and J is TRBJ2-1, with TRBD2 matching 11 bases. V was clipped by 5 bases and J by 5 bases; unmatched bases: 8. The CDR3 length is 16 residues. Germline V lookup: CDR1 SGHAT, CDR2 FQNNGV. The DNA for the CDR3 is TGTGCCAGCAGCCCCCTGGTAGCGGGGGGGGACAATGAGCAGTTCTTC. Its protein is CASSPLVAGGDNEQFF.

This clonotype appeared many times. The V gene is TRBV5-1, the J gene TRBJ1-1; perhaps TRBD1 as D (6 bases). V lost 0 bases to trimming and J lost 11 bases, with 23 bases between them. The CDR3 consists of 16 residues. The germline V gene encodes CDR1 SGHRS and CDR2 YFSETQ. CDR3 in DNA: TGCGCCAGCAGCTTGGTGCCCGGGGGCGGTGAGGTGGGCGCTTTCTTT. Translating it yields CASSLVPGGGEVGAFF.

The genes are TRBV7-9 and TRBJ1-6, with D perhaps TRBD1 (6 bases). This CDR3 has 14 amino acids. CDR1 and CDR2 from the germline V gene are SEHNR and FQNEAQ (reference sequence). V was shortened by 7 bases and J by 8 bases, with 15 bases between the two germline ends. The CDR3 coding sequence is TGTGCCAGCAACCCCGGGGGGGCGGATTCACCCCTCCACTTT. It is translated as CASNPGGADSPLHF.

This clonotype was picked up many times. The V and J genes are TRBV12-3 or TRBV12-4 and TRBJ2-5; D not resolved. Trimming pared 2 bases from V and 2 bases from J, leaving 6 bases between. The CDR3 spans 13 residues. The CDR3 DNA is TGTGCCAGCAGTTTACGGGTTCAAGAGACCCAGTACTTC. Its protein product is CASSLRVQETQYF.

This clonotype was seen at least ten times. This rearrangement joins TRBV11-2 to TRBJ1-1; D perhaps matches TRBD1 (6 bases). The germline V gene encodes CDR1 SGHAT and CDR2 FQNNGV. The CDR3 consists of 12 residues. V lost 3 bases and J lost 11, with 13 bases in between. The CDR3 loop reads CASSFPQGIAFF. For the CDR3, the DNA is TGTGCCAGCAGCTTCCCACAGGGTATTGCTTTCTTT.

Comments on this clonotype: This may be a read error, as it is one base from a much larger clone. V is TRBV12-3 or TRBV12-4 and J is TRBJ1-1; perhaps TRBD1 as D (5 bases). The CDR3 is 14 amino acids. CDR3 nucleotide sequence: TGTGACAGCACAAAGGCAGGGATGAACACTGAAGCTTTCTTT. It yields the protein CDSTKAGMNTEAFF.

This clonotype was detected a few times. This chain links TRBV4-2 with TRBJ2-3, with 9 positions matching TRBD2. CDR1 and CDR2 from the germline V gene are LGHNA and YNFKEQ. After removal of 0 bases from V and 5 bases from J, the junction contained 6 bases not matched to a gene. CDR3 length equals 16 residues. The CDR3 sequence: CASSQDAGGAGDTQYF. As DNA, the CDR3 is TGTGCCAGCAGCCAAGATGCGGGGGGGGCCGGAGATACGCAGTATTTT.

J is TRBJ2-3 and V is TRBV27, with 13 bases identical to TRBD2. Trimming at V came to 5 bases and at J to 4 bases, leaving 12 bases not matched to a gene. The CDR3 sequence is 18 residues long. Germline assignment: CDR1 MNHEY and CDR2 SMNVEV (reference sequence). As DNA, the CDR3 is TGTGCCAGCAGTGCCTACGGAACTAGCGGGGGGGAGGCAGATACGCAGTATTTT. Amino acid sequence: CASSAYGTSGGEADTQYF.

This clonotype appeared many times. This chain links TRBV20-1 with TRBJ2-3; D is ambiguous. Germline V gene lookup returns CDR1 DFQATT and CDR2 SNEGSKA (reference sequence). V was clipped by 1 base and J by 0 bases, with 8 bases between them. CDR3 length: 14 residues. The CDR3 spells CSARADPSTDTQYF. DNA of the CDR3: TGCAGTGCTAGAGCGGACCCTAGCACAGATACGCAGTATTTT.

This clonotype came up a few times. The chain links TRBV30 to TRBJ1-6; D unresolved. The CDR3 contains 14 residues. Per the germline V gene, CDR1 is GTSNPN and CDR2 is SVGIG (reference sequence). Trimming pared 1 base from V and 8 bases from J, leaving 12 bases between. This CDR3 is CAWSEVRRYSPLHF. CDR3 DNA: TGTGCCTGGAGTGAAGTCAGGCGATATTCACCCCTCCACTTT.